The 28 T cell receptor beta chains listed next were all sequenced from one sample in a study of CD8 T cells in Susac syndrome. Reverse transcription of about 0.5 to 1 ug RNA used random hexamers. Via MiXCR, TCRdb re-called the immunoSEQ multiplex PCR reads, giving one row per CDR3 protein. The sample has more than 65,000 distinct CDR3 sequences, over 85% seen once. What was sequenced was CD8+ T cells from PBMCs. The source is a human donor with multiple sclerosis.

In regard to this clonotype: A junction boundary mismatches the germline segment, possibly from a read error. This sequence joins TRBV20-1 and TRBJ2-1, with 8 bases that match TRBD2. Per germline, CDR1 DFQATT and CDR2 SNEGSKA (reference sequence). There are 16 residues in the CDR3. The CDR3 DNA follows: TGCAGTGCTCGGCGGACTAGCAGCAGCTCCTACAATGAGCGGTTCTTC. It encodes CSARRTSSSSYNERFF.

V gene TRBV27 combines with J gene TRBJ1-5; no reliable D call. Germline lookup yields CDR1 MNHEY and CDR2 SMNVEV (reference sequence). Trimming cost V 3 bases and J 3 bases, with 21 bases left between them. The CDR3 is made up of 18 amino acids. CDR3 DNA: TGTGCCAGCAGTTTTCTGGCAGGTAAGGCGTTGGCCAATCAGCCCCAGCATTTT. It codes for CASSFLAGKALANQPQHF.

The CDR3: CASSVEGTLATDTQYF. Written as DNA, the CDR3 is TGTGCCAGCAGCGTAGAAGGGACGCTTGCTACAGATACGCAGTATTTT. The V call is TRBV9, the J call TRBJ2-3; D might be TRBD1 or TRBD2, each matching 5 bases. Deletions cut 0 bases from V and 3 bases from J, with 14 bases between. This CDR3 comprises 16 residues. Germline V gene lookup returns CDR1 SGDLS and CDR2 YYNGEE.

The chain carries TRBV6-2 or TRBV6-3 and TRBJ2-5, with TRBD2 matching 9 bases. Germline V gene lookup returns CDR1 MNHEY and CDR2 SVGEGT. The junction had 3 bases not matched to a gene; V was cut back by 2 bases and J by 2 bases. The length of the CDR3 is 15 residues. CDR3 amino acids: CASSYLSGGQETQYF. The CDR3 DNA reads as TGTGCCAGCAGTTACCTGAGCGGGGGGCAAGAGACCCAGTACTTC.

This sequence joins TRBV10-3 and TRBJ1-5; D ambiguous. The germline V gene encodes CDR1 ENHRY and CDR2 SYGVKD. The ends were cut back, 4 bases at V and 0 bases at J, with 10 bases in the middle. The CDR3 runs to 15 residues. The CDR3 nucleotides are TGTGCCATCAGTGTCGGCAGAAATAGCAATCAGCCCCAGCATTTT. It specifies CAISVGRNSNQPQHF.

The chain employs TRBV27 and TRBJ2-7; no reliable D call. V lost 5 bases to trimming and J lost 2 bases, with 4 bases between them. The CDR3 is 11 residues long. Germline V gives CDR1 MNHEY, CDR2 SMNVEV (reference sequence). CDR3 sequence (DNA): TGTGCCAGCAGTACTCCCTACGAGCAGTACTTC. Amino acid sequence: CASSTPYEQYF.

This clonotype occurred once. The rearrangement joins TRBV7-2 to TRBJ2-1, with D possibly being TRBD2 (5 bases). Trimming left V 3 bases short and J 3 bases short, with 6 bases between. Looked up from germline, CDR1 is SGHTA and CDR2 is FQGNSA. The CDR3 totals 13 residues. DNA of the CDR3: TGTGCCAGCAGCTTTCGGGACTACAATGAGCAGTTCTTC. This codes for CASSFRDYNEQFF.

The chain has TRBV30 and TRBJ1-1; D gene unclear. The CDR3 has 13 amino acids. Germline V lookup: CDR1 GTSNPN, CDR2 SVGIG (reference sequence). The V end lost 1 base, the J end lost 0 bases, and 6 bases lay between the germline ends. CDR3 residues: CAWSEQLNTEAFF. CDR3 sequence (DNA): TGTGCCTGGAGTGAACAGCTGAACACTGAAGCTTTCTTT.

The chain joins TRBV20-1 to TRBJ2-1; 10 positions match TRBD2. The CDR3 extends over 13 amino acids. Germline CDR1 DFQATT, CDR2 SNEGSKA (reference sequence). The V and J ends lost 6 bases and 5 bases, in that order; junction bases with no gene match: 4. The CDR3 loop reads CSARTSGDNEQFF. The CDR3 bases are TGCAGTGCCCGGACTAGCGGAGACAATGAGCAGTTCTTC.

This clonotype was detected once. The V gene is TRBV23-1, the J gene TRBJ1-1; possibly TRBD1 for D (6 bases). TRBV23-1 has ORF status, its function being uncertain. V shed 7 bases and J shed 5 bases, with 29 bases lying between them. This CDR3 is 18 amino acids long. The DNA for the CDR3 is TGCGCCAGCACGCCACGACGATCAGGTTATCAGAGGGGGACTGAAGCTTTCTTT. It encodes CASTPRRSGYQRGTEAFF.

The CDR3 DNA reads TGTGCCAGCAGCCAAGAAGGAGGGCTTAACTATGGCTACACCTTC. This codes for CASSQEGGLNYGYTF. The chain uses TRBV3-1 and TRBJ1-2; no reliable D call. Deletions cut 0 bases from V and 1 base from J, with 9 bases between. The CDR3 runs 15 residues. Germline CDR1 and CDR2: LGHDT and YNNKEL (reference sequence).

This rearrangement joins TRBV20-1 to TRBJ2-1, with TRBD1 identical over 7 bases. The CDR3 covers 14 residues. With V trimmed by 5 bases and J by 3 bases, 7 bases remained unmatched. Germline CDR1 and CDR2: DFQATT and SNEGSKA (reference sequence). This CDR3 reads CSAALGQDYNEQFF. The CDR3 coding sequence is TGCAGTGCTGCGCTCGGACAGGACTACAATGAGCAGTTCTTC.

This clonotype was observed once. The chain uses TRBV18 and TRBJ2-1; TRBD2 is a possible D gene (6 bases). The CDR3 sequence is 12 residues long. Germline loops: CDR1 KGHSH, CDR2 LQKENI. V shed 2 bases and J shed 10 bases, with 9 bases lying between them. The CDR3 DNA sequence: TGTGCCAGCTCACCAAACCGGGAGGAGCAGTTCTTC. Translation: CASSPNREEQFF.

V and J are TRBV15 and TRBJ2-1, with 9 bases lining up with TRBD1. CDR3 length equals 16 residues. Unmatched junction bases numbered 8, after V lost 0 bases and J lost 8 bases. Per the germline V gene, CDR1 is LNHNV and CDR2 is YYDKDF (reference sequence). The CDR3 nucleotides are TGTGCCACCAGCAGAGATATGGGGACAGGGAGGTATGAGCAGTTCTTC. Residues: CATSRDMGTGRYEQFF.

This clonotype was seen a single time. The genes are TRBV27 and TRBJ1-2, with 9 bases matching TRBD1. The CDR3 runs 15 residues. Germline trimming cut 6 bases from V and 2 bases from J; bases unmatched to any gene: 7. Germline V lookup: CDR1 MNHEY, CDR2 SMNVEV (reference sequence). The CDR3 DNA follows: TGTGCCAGCAGCATGGACAGGGGAGGGAACTATGGCTACACCTTC. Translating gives CASSMDRGGNYGYTF.

CDR3 in DNA: TGTGCCAGCAGCCAGACGGGCGGGGGCCCTGAAGCTTTCTTT. Encoded protein: CASSQTGGGPEAFF. V and J are TRBV13 and TRBJ1-1; D perhaps matches TRBD1 (6 bases). The CDR3 loop spans 14 amino acids. The germline V and J ends were trimmed by 5 bases and 6 bases, with 16 bases remaining between them. In germline, CDR1 is PRHDT, CDR2 FYEKMQ (reference sequence).

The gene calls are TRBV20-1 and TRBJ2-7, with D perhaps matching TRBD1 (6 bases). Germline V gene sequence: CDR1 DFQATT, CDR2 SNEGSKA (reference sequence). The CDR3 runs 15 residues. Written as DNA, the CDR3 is TGCAGCACCAACCTCCGGGACACCCCGCACTACGAGCAGTACTTC. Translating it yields CSTNLRDTPHYEQYF.

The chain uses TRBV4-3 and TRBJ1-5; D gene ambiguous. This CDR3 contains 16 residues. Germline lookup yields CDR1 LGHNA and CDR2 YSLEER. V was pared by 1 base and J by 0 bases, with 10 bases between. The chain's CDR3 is CASSQAYSYSNQPQHF. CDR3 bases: TGCGCCAGCAGCCAAGCGTACTCCTATAGCAATCAGCCCCAGCATTTT.

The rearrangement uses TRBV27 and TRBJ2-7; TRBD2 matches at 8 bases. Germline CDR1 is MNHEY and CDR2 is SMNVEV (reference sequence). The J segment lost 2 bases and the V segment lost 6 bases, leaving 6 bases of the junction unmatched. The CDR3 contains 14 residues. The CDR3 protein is CASSPGTSAYEQYF. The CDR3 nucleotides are TGTGCCAGCAGCCCCGGGACTAGTGCCTACGAGCAGTACTTC.

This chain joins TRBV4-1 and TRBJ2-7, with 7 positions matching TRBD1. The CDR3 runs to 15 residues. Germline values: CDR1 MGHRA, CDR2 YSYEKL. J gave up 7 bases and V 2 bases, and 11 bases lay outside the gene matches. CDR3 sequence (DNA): TGCGCCAGCAGCCAATTTGAAACAGGGGACATGGAGCAGTACTTC. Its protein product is CASSQFETGDMEQYF.

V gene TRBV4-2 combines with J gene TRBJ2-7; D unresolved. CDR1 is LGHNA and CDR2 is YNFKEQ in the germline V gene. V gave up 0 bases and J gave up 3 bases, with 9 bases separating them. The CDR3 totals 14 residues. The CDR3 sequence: CASSQEMVLYEQYF. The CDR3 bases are TGTGCCAGCAGCCAAGAGATGGTCCTCTACGAGCAGTACTTC.

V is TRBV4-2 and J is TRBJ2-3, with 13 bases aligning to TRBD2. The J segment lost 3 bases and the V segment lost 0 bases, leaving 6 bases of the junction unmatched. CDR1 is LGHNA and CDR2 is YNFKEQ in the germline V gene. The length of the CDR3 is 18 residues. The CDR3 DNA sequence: TGTGCCAGCAGCCAAGACCAACTAGCGGGGGGGTGGACAGATACGCAGTATTTT. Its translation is CASSQDQLAGGWTDTQYF.

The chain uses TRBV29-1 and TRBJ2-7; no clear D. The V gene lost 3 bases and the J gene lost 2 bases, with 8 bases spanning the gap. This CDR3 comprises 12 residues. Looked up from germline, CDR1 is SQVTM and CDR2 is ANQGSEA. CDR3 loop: CSVDLGAYEQYF. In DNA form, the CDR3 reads TGCAGCGTTGATCTAGGAGCCTACGAGCAGTACTTC.

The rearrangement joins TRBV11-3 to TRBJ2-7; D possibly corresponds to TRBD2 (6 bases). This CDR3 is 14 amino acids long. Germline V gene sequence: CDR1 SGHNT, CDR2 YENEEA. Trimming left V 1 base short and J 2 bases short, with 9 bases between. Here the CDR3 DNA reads TGTGCCAGCAGCTTAGCGGGCGGGGCCTACGAGCAGTACTTC. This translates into CASSLAGGAYEQYF.

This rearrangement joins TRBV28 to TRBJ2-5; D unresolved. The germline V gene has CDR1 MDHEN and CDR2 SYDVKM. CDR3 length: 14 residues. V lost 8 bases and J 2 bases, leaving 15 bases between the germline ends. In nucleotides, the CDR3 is TGTGCCAGCTCTTCACTTGAGAGTCAAGAGACCCAGTACTTC. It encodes CASSSLESQETQYF.

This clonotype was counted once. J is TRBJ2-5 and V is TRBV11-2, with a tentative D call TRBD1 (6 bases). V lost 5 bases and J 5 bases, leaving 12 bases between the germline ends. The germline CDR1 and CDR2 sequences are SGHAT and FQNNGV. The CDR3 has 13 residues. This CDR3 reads CASSGGPAETQYF. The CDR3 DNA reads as TGTGCCAGCAGCGGGGGCCCGGCGGAGACCCAGTACTTC.

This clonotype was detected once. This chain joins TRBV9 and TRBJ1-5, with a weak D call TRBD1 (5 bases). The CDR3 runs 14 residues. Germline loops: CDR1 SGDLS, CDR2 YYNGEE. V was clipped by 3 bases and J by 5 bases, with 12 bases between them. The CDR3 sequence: CASSEGGDYQPQHF. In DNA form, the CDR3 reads TGTGCCAGCAGCGAGGGAGGGGATTATCAGCCCCAGCATTTT.

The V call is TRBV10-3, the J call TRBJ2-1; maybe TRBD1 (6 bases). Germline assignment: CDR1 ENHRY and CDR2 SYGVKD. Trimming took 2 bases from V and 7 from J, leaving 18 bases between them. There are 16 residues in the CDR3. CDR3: CAISEQGGSTWNEQFF. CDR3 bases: TGTGCCATCAGTGAGCAAGGGGGTTCGACGTGGAATGAGCAGTTCTTC.